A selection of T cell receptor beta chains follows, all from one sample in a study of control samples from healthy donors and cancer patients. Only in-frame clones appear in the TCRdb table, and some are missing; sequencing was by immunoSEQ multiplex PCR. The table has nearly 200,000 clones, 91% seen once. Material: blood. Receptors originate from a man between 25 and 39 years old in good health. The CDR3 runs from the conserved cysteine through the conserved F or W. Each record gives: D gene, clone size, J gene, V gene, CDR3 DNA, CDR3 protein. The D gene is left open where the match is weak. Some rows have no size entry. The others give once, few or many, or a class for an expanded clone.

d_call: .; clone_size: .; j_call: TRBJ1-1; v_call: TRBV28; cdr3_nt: TGTGCCAGCAGTCTGCCCCAGGGTAACACTGAAGCTTTCTTT; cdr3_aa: CASSLPQGNTEAFF
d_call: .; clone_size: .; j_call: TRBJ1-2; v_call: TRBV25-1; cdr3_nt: TGTGCCAGCAGGGGGGCGAGGTTGGACTATGGCTACACCTTC; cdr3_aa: CASRGARLDYGYTF
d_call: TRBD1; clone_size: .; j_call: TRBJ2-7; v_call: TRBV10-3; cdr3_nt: TGTGCCACTGGACAGGGGTCCTACGAGCAGTACTTC; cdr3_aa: CATGQGSYEQYF
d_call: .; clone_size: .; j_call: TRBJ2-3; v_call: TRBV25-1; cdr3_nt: TGTGCCAGCAGTGAATTGGCAGGGAGCACAGATACGCAGTATTTT; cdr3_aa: CASSELAGSTDTQYF
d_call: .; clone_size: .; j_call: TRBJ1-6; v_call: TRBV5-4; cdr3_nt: TGTGCCAGCAGCTTGGAAAGGGCCAATTCACCCCTCCACTTT; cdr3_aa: CASSLERANSPLHF
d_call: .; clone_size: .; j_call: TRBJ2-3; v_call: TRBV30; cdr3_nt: TGTGCCTGGAGTGTACTCTCGGACATTAGCACAGATACGCAGTATTTT; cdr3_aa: CAWSVLSDISTDTQYF
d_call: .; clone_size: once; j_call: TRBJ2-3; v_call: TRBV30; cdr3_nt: TGTGCCTGGAGTCGACTGTTGGCAGATACGCAGTATTTT; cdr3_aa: CAWSRLLADTQYF
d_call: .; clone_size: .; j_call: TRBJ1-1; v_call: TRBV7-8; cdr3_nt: TGTGCCAGTAGAACAGGGAGGAACACTGAAGCTTTCTTT; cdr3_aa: CASRTGRNTEAFF
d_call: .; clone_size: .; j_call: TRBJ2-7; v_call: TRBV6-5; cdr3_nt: TGTGCCAGCACCCCAAGGGCCGGGGTCGGTGAGCAGTACTTC; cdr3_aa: CASTPRAGVGEQYF
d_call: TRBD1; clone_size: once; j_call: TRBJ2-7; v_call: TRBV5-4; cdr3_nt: TGTGCCAGCAGCCCGAGAGGGACAGAGAGCTCCTACGAGCAGTACTTC; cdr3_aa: CASSPRGTESSYEQYF
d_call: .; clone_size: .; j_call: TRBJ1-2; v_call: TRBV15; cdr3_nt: TGTGCCACCAGCACTTACGGAAACTATGGCTACACCTTC; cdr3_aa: CATSTYGNYGYTF
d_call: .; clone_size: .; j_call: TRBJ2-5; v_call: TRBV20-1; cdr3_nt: TGCAGTGTAGGAGGACAAGAGACCCAGTACTTC; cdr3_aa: CSVGGQETQYF
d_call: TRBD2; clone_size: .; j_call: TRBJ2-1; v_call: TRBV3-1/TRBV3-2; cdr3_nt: TGTGCCAGCAGCCAGAATAGCGGGGGCTACAATGAGCAGTTCTTC; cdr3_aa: CASSQNSGGYNEQFF
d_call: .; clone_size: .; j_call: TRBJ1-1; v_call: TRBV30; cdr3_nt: TGTGCCTGGAGTCCCCGGAGTGAAGCTTTCTTT; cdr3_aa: CAWSPRSEAFF
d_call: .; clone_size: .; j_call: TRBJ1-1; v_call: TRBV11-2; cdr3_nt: TGTGCCAGCAGCCTCCAAAGGAACACTGAAGCTTTCTTT; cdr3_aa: CASSLQRNTEAFF
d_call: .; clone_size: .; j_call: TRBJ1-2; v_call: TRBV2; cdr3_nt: TGTGCCAGCAGCACAGGTGGTGACTATGGCTACACCTTC; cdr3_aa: CASSTGGDYGYTF
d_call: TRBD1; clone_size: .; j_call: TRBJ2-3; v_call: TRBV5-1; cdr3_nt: TGCGCCAGCAGCTTGGCCTGGTCAGGGGGCGATATAACGCAGTATTTT; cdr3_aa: CASSLAWSGGDITQYF
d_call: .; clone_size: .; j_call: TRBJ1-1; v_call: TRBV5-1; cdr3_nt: TGCGCCAGCAGCTTGTCCGGACAAAACAGGGCGGGGAACACTGAAGCTTTCTTT; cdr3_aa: CASSLSGQNRAGNTEAFF
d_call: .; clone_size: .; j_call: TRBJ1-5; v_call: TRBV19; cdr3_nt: TGTGCCAGTAGCCCTACGAGTGGTAGCAATCAGCCCCAGCATTTT; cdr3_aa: CASSPTSGSNQPQHF
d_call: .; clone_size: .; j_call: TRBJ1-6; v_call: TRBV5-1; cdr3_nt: TGCGCCAGCAGTATTCGGGGAGCGGTTGATTCACCCCTCCACTTT; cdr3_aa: CASSIRGAVDSPLHF
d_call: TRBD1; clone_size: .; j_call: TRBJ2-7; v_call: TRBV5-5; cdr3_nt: TGTGCCAGCAGCTTAGCGGACAGGGACTACGAGCAGTACTTC; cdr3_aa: CASSLADRDYEQYF
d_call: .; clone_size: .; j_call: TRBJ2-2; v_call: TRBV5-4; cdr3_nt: TGTGCCAGCAGCTTGGAGCAGGGTGGCACCGGGGAGCTGTTTTTT; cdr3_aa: CASSLEQGGTGELFF
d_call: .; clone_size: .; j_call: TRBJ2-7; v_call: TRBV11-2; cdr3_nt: TGTGCCAGCAGCCCCACCGTGCAGTACTTC; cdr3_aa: CASSPTVQYF
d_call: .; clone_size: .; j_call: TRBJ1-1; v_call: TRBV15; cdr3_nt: TGTGCCACCAGCAGAGAGGCGGCGAACACTGAAGCTTTCTTT; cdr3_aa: CATSREAANTEAFF
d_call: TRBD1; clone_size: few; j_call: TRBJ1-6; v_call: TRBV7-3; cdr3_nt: TGTGCCAGCAGCTTATACGGCAGGGGGGCGGGGCAACCCCTCCACTTT; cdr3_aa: CASSLYGRGAGQPLHF
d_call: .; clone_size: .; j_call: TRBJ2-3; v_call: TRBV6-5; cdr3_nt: TGTGCCAGCACCCAGAGGATGACAGATACGCAGTATTTT; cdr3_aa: CASTQRMTDTQYF
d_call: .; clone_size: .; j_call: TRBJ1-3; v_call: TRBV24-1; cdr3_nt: TGTGCCACCAGTGACGTACAGGAGAACACCATATATTTT; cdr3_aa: CATSDVQENTIYF
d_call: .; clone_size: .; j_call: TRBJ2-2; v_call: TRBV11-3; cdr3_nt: TGTGCCAGCAGTGCTACCGGGGACAACGGGGAGCTGTTTTTT; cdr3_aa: CASSATGDNGELFF
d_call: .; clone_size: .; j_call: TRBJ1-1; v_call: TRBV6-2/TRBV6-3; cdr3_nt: TGTGCCAGCAGTTACTCGACTGGACACCAGAACACTGAAGCTTTCTTT; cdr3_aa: CASSYSTGHQNTEAFF
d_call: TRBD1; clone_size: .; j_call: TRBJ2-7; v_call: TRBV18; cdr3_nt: TGTGCCAGCTCACCCAACTCCGGGACAGGGACCTACGAGCAGTACTTC; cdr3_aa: CASSPNSGTGTYEQYF
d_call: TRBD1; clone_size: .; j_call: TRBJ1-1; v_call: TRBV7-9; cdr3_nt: TGTGCCAGCAGCTCTAGGACAGGGGGCCGAACTGAAGCTTTCTTT; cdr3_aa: CASSSRTGGRTEAFF
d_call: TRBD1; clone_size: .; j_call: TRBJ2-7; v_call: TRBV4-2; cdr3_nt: TGTGCCAGCGCCCGGGACAGGACCTCCTACGAGCAGTACTTC; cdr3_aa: CASARDRTSYEQYF
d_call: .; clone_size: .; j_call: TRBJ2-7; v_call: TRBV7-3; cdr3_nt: TGTGCCAGCAGCTTAAACCCCTATGGAGGCGAGCAGTACTTC; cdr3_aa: CASSLNPYGGEQYF
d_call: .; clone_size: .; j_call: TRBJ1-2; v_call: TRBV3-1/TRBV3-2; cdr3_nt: TGTGCCAGCAGCGTACAACGGGGGGCCGCTAACTATGGCTACACCTTC; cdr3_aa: CASSVQRGAANYGYTF
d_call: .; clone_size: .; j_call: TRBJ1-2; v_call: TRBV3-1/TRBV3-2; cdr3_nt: TGTGCCAGCAGCCAAGATGCAGGGACGGGCGGCTACACCTTC; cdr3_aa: CASSQDAGTGGYTF
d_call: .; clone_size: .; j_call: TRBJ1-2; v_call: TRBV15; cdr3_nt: TGTGCCACCAGCAGACGCCAGGGTGATGGCTACACCTTC; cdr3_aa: CATSRRQGDGYTF
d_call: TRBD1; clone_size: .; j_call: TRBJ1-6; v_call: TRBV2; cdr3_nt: TGTGCCAGCAGTGGGACAGGGGGCGCAAGGGCTTCACCCCTCCACTTT; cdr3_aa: CASSGTGGARASPLHF
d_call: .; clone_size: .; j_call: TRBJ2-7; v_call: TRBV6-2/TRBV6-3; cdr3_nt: TGTGCCAGCAGCTATGGGACGTCGGATATCTACGAGCAGTACTTC; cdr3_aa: CASSYGTSDIYEQYF
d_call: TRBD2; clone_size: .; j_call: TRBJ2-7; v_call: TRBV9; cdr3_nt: TGTGCCAGCAGCGTCAGAGCGAGCGGGGGCCCCTACGAGCAGTACTTC; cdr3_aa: CASSVRASGGPYEQYF
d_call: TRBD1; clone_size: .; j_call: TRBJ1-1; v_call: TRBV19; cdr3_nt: TGTGCCAGTAGTATGGTAGGACAGGGGAACACTGAAGCTTTCTTT; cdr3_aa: CASSMVGQGNTEAFF
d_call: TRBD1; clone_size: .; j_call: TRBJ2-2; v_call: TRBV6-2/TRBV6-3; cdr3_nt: TGTGCCAGCAGTTACTCGCGGACAGGGGGCCCCGGGGAGCTGTTTTTT; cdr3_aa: CASSYSRTGGPGELFF
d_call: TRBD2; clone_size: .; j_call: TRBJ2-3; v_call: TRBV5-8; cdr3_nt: TGTGCCAGCAGCTCGGCCTTAGCGGGGGGCAGGCGCACGCAGTATTTT; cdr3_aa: CASSSALAGGRRTQYF
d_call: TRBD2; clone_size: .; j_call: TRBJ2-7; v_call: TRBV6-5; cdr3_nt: TGTGCCAGCAGCGCCGGGACTAGCTTAGGCGAGCAGTACTTC; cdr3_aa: CASSAGTSLGEQYF
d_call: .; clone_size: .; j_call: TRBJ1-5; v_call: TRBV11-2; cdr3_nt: TGTGCCAGCAGAAACCATGAAAGGGGCAAGGAGCCCCAGCATTTT; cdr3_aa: CASRNHERGKEPQHF
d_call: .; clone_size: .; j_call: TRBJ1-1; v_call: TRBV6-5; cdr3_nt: TGTGCCAGCAGGATGACAGGCGGAACTGAAGCTTTCTTT; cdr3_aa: CASRMTGGTEAFF
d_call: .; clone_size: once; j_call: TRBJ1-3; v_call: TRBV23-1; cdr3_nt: TGCGCCAGCAGTCAATGGGCAACAGGAAACACCATATATTTT; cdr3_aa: CASSQWATGNTIYF
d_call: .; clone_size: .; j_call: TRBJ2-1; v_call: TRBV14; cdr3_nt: TGTGCCAGCATGGAGGGGGGTGCCTACAATGAGCAGTTCTTC; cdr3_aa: CASMEGGAYNEQFF
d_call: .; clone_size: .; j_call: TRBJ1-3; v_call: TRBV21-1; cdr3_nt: TGTGCCAGCAGCAATGCGGTTTTGGAGACGGGACAGGGAAGAAACACCATATATTTT; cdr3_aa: CASSNAVLETGQGRNTIYF
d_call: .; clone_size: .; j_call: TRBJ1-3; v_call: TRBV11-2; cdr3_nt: TGTGCCAGCAGCCAGAACAGTCCTGGAAACACCATATATTTT; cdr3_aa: CASSQNSPGNTIYF
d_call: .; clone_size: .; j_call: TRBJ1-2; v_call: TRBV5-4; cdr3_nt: TGTGCCAGCAGCTTGGAGGTTCTGCAGGGGAGACACTATGGCTACACCTTC; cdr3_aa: CASSLEVLQGRHYGYTF
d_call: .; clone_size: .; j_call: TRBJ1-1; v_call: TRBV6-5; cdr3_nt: TGTGCCAGCATTGGGAACACTGAAGCTTTCTTT; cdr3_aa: CASIGNTEAFF
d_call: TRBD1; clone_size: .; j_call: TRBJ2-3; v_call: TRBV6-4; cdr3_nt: TGTGCCAGCAGTGTACAGGGGACGACAGATACGCAGTATTTT; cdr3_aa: CASSVQGTTDTQYF